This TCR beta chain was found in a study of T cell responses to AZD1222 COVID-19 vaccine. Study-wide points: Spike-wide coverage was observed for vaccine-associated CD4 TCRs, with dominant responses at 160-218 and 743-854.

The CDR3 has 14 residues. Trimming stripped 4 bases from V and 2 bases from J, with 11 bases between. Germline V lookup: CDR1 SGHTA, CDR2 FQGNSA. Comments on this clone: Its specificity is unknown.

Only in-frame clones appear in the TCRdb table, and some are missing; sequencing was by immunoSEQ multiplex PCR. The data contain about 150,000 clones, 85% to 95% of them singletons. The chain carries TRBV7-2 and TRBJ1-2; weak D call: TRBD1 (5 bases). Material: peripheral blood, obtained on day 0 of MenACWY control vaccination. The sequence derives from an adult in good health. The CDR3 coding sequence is TGTGCCAGCAGCTCCCAGGGTTTAAACTATGGCTACACCTTC. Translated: CASSSQGLNYGYTF.